A single sample gave rise to the 17 T cell receptor beta chains below, sequenced in a study of T cells in Graves' hyperthyroidism and ophthalmopathy (dated by TCRdb to the late 2010s). The receptor library was made with multiplex PCR. TCRdb names Illumina HiSeq 2000 as the instrument used. TCR beta CDR3 regions were amplified from RNA transcripts. The TCR CDR3 was subjected to a first round of RT-PCR using the HTBI primer set and the Qiagen OneStep RT-PCR kit. TCRdb reanalyzed the raw reads on its own, using fastp at Q25 for trimming and MiXCR for clone calling, and kept in-frame beta chains. All rows with the same CDR3 protein become a single entry with the most common DNA and genes. A total of almost 250,000 distinct CDR3 sequences appear in this sample, around 24% of them only once. The leading ten clones occupy approximately 35% of the sample. The sequenced material came from blood. These receptors were taken from a woman aged 35 to 49 with Graves' ophthalmopathy.

The chain has TRBV10-3 and TRBJ1-2; 10 bases map to TRBD1. This CDR3 is 16 amino acids long. Germline V CDR1 and CDR2: ENHRY, SYGVKD. Trimming removed 10 bases from V and 5 bases from J; junction bases left unmatched: 16. CDR3 sequence reads: CATFGGQGTILYGYTF. The DNA for the CDR3 is TGTGCCACCTTTGGGGGACAGGGGACAATCCTTTATGGCTACACCTTC.

The rearrangement links TRBV19 to TRBJ2-7; TRBD1 is a possible D gene (5 bases). V was trimmed by 3 bases and J by 8 bases, leaving 11 bases between them. CDR3 length: 12 amino acids. Germline V gene lookup returns CDR1 LNHDA and CDR2 SQIVND (reference sequence). The CDR3 region is CASSIQGEKQYF. In nucleotides, the CDR3 is TGTGCCAGTAGTATTCAAGGGGAAAAGCAGTACTTC.

The table lists this clonotype with many counts. The chain combines TRBV2 with TRBJ2-7, with D unresolved. V lost 1 base and J 0 bases, leaving 7 bases between the germline ends. Germline CDR1 SNHLY, CDR2 FYNNEI. The CDR3 totals 14 residues. The CDR3 loop is CASSEGQISYEQYF. As DNA, the CDR3 is TGTGCCAGCAGTGAAGGGCAGATCTCCTACGAGCAGTACTTC.

Only one count was recorded for this clonotype. The V gene is TRBV5-1, the J gene TRBJ2-7; 10 bases fit TRBD2. The CDR3 spans 14 residues. Trimming at V came to 3 bases and at J to 5 bases, leaving 5 bases not matched to a gene. Germline CDR1 SGHRS, CDR2 YFSETQ. The CDR3 nucleotides read TGCGCCAGCAGCTCAGGACTAGCGGTTGACGAGCAGTACTTC. Translation: CASSSGLAVDEQYF.

Ten or more counts support this clonotype. The chain recombines TRBV3-1 with TRBJ1-3; unclear D gene. Trimming took off 1 base at V and 2 bases at J, with 6 bases between the two ends. CDR1 and CDR2 from the germline V gene are LGHDT and YNNKEL (reference sequence). CDR3 length: 14 amino acids. The DNA of the CDR3 is TGTGCCAGCAGCCAAGCAGTCACTGGAAACACCATATATTTT. It codes for CASSQAVTGNTIYF.

This clonotype has ten or more counts. This chain uses TRBV5-1 with TRBJ1-2, with D tentatively TRBD1 (5 bases). V was clipped by 0 bases and J by 5 bases, with 11 bases between them. CDR1 and CDR2 (germline): SGHRS, YFSETQ. CDR3 length equals 14 residues. The DNA of the CDR3 is TGCGCCAGCAGCTTGGAGGCAGGGAAATATGGCTACACCTTC. As protein: CASSLEAGKYGYTF.

The chain links TRBV6-1 to TRBJ1-1, with 11 bases aligning to TRBD1. Losses at the gene ends were 6 bases for V and 1 base for J; bases not matched to a gene: 4. Germline assignment: CDR1 MNHNS and CDR2 SASEGT. This CDR3 has 15 amino acids. The CDR3 protein is CASRGTGGRNTEAFF. DNA of the CDR3: TGTGCCAGCAGAGGGACAGGGGGGAGGAACACTGAAGCTTTCTTT.

This clonotype was observed at least ten times. The chain has TRBV3-1 and TRBJ2-5, with 7 nucleotides matching TRBD2. Trimming removed 1 base from V and 7 bases from J; junction bases left unmatched: 3. The CDR3 covers 13 residues. Germline V gene sequence: CDR1 LGHDT, CDR2 YNNKEL (reference sequence). CDR3 amino acids: CASSQGTSGTQYF. The CDR3 bases are TGTGCCAGCAGCCAAGGGACTAGTGGGACCCAGTACTTC.

This clonotype showed up many times. The chain uses TRBV7-2 and TRBJ1-5; a weak D match, TRBD1 (6 bases). This CDR3 is built from 15 residues. Trimming removed 3 bases from V and 1 base from J, with 10 bases in between. Germline CDR1 is SGHTA and CDR2 is FQGNSA. Here the CDR3 DNA reads TGTGCCAGCAGCTTTGCAGGGGAAAGCAATCAGCCCCAGCATTTT. This sequence encodes CASSFAGESNQPQHF.

In this sample, this clonotype turned up a few times. This sequence joins TRBV28 and TRBJ2-6; 10 nucleotides agree with TRBD1. Germline V gives CDR1 MDHEN, CDR2 SYDVKM. Unmatched junction bases numbered 1, after V lost 3 bases and J lost 2 bases. The CDR3 is made up of 16 amino acids. The chain's CDR3 is CASSLTGGAGANVLTF. CDR3 sequence (DNA): TGTGCCAGCAGTTTGACAGGGGGCGCTGGGGCCAACGTCCTGACTTTC.

The rearrangement joins TRBV6-5 to TRBJ2-5; 9 bases are a match to TRBD1. The CDR3 runs to 16 residues. Unmatched junction bases numbered 8, after V lost 5 bases and J lost 1 base. Looked up from germline, CDR1 is MNHEY and CDR2 is SVGAGI. CDR3 in DNA: TGTGCCAGCAGTCCCTCGGGACAGGGACTCCAAGAGACCCAGTACTTC. This gives the protein CASSPSGQGLQETQYF.

The V call is TRBV28, the J call TRBJ2-5; D not certain. Germline assignment: CDR1 MDHEN and CDR2 SYDVKM. Trimming pared 2 bases from V and 3 bases from J, leaving 7 bases between. CDR3 length: 13 residues. DNA for the CDR3: TGTGCCAGCAGTTTAAGGCAGGAAGAGACCCAGTACTTC. Translation: CASSLRQEETQYF.

Ten or more counts support this clonotype. The chain carries TRBV6-2 or TRBV6-3 and TRBJ2-7; TRBD1 or TRBD2 may be the D gene (5 bases each). V lost 5 bases, J lost 3 bases, and 17 bases lay in between. CDR3 length equals 15 residues. Germline CDR1 reads MNHEY; CDR2 reads SVGEGT. As DNA, the CDR3 is TGTGCCAGCAGTCGTCCGGGGACCACTTACTACGAGCAGTACTTC. The encoded protein is CASSRPGTTYYEQYF.

The rearrangement links TRBV24-1 to TRBJ1-5; 8 bases map to TRBD1. Germline loops: CDR1 KGHDR, CDR2 SFDVKD. J gave up 0 bases and V 4 bases, and 4 bases lay outside the gene matches. The CDR3 is 16 amino acids. CDR3 residues: CATSDRTGFSNQPQHF. CDR3 sequence (DNA): TGTGCCACCAGTGACCGGACAGGGTTTAGCAATCAGCCCCAGCATTTT.

A word on this clonotype: With a much larger clone just one base away, this may be a read error. The V gene is TRBV19, the J gene TRBJ1-1; 7 bases fit TRBD1. CDR3 length: 14 amino acids. V lost 4 bases to trimming and J lost 4 bases; unmatched junction nucleotides: 6. Germline V gene data show CDR1 as LNHDA and CDR2 as SQIVND (reference sequence). CDR3 bases: TGTGCCAGTAGTACACAGGGGCTGATCACTGAAGCTTTCTTT. Protein: CASSTQGLITEAFF.

The chain couples TRBV5-1 to TRBJ2-7, with TRBD2 matching 13 bases. V shed 2 bases and J 6 bases; nucleotides not matched to a gene: 5. CDR1 and CDR2 (germline): SGHRS, YFSETQ. The CDR3 is 15 amino acids. The CDR3 coding sequence is TGCGCCAGCAGCTTAAGGACTAGCGGGAGTGCCGAGCAGTACTTC. Its protein product is CASSLRTSGSAEQYF.

This clonotype was seen many times. The chain is built from TRBV5-1 and TRBJ2-7; 7 bases map to TRBD2. Losses at the gene ends were 1 base for V and 6 bases for J; bases not matched to a gene: 10. Germline V gives CDR1 SGHRS, CDR2 YFSETQ. The CDR3 length is 15 residues. The CDR3 loop reads CASSLRAGTGGEQYF. For the CDR3, the DNA is TGCGCCAGCAGCTTGAGAGCGGGAACAGGAGGCGAGCAGTACTTC.